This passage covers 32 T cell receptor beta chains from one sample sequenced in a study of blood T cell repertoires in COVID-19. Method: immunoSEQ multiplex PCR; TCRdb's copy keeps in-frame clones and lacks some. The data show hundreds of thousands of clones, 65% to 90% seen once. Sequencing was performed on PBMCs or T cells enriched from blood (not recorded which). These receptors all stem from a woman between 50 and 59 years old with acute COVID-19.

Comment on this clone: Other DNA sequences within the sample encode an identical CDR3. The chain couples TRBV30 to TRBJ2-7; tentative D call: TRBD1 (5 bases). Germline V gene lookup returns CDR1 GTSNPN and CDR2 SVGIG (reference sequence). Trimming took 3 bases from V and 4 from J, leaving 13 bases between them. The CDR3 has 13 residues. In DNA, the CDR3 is TGTGCCTGGAGCGGACACCCTAGTTACGAGCAGTACTTC. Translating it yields CAWSGHPSYEQYF.

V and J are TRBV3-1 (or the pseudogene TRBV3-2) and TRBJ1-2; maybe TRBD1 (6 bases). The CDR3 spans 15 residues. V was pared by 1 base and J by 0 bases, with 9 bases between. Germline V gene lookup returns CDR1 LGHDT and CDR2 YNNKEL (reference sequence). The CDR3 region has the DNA TGTGCCAGCAGCCAAGGCTGGACAGCTAACTATGGCTACACCTTC. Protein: CASSQGWTANYGYTF.

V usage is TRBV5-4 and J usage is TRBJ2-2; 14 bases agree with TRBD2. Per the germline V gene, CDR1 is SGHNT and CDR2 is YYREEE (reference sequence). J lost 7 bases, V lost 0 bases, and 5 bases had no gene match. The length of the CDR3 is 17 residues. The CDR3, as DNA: TGTGCCAGCAGCTTGGGACTAGCGGGGGGGCTAGGCGGGGAGCTGTTTTTT. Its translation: CASSLGLAGGLGGELFF.

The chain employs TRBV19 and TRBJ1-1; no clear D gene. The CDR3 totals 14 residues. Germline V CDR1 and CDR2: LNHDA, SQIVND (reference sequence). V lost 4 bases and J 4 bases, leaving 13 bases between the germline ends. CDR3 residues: CASSTSNGPTEAFF. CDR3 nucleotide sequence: TGTGCCAGTAGTACCTCGAATGGGCCCACTGAAGCTTTCTTT.

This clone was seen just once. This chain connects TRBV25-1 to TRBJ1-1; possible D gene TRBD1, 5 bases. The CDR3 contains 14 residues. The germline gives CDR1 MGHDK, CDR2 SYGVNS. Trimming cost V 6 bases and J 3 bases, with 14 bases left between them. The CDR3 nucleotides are TGTGCCAGCAGGCCGATCGGGGGGGACACTGAAGCTTTCTTT. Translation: CASRPIGGDTEAFF.

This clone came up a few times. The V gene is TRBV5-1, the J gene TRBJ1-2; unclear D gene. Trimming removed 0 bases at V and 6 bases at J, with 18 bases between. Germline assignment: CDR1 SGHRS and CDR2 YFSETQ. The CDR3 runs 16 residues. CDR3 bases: TGCGCCAGCAGCTTGGGGCGTGTGGGCGAGTCGCATGGCTACACCTTC. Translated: CASSLGRVGESHGYTF. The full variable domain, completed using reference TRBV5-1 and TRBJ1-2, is KAGVTQTPRYLIKTRGQQVTLSCSPISGHRSVSWYQQTPGQGLQFLFEYFSETQRNKGNFPGRFSGRQFSNSRSEMNVSTLELGDSALYLCASSLGRVGESHGYTFGSGTRLTVV.

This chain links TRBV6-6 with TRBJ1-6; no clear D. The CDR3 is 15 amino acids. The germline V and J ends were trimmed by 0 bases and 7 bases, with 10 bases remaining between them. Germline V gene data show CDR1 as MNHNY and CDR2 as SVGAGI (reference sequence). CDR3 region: CASSYSEDVNSPLHF. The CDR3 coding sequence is TGTGCCAGCAGTTACTCGGAGGATGTGAATTCACCCCTCCACTTT.

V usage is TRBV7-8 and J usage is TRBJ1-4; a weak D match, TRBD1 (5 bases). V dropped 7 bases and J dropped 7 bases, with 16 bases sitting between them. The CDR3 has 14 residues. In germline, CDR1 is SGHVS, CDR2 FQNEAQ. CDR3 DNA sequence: TGTGCCAGCACCTCGGGGGGGGGTGTTGAAAAACTGTTTTTT. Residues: CASTSGGGVEKLFF.

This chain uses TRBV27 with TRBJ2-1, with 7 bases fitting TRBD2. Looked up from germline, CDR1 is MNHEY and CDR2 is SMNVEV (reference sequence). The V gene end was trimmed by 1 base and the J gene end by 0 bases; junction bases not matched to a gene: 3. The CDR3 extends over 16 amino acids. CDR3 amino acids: CASSLLGGSSYNEQFF. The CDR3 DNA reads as TGTGCCAGCAGTTTATTGGGAGGGAGCTCCTACAATGAGCAGTTCTTC.

Here the CDR3 reads CATRALSMNTEAFF. In DNA, the CDR3 is TGTGCGACCAGGGCCCTCTCCATGAACACTGAAGCTTTCTTT. This chain connects TRBV6-5 to TRBJ1-1, with D maybe TRBD1 (5 bases). CDR1 and CDR2 from the germline V gene are MNHEY and SVGAGI. The CDR3 is 14 residues long.

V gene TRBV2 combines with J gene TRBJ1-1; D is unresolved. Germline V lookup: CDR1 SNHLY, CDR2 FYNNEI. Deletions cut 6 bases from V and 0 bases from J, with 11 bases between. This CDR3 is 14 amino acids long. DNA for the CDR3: TGTGCCAGCAGGAGGAGGGCGATGAACACTGAAGCTTTCTTT. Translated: CASRRRAMNTEAFF.

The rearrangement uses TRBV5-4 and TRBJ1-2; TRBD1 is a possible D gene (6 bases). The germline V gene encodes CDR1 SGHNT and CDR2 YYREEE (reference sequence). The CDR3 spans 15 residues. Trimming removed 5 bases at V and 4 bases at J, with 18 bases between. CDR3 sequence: CASSLLRQASYGYTF. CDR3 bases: TGTGCCAGCAGTCTTCTTCGACAGGCCAGCTATGGCTACACCTTC.

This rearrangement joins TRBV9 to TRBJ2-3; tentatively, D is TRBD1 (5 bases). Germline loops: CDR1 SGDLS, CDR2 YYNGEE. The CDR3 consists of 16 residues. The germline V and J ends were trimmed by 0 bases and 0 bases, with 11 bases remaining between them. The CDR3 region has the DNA TGTGCCAGCAGCGTAGAGGGGTTATCTAGCACAGATACGCAGTATTTT. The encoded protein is CASSVEGLSSTDTQYF.

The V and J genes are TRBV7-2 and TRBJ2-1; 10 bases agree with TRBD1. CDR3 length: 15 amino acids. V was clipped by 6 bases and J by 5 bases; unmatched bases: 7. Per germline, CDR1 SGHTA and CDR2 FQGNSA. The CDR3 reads CASRVGTGDHNEQFF. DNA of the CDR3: TGTGCCAGCAGGGTGGGGACAGGGGACCACAATGAGCAGTTCTTC.

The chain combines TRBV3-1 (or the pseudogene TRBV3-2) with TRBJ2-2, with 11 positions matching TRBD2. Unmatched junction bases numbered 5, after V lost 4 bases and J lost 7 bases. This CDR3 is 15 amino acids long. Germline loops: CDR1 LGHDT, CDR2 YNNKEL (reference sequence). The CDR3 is CASSRLAGSGGELFF. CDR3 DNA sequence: TGTGCCAGCAGCCGACTAGCGGGGAGCGGCGGGGAGCTGTTTTTT.

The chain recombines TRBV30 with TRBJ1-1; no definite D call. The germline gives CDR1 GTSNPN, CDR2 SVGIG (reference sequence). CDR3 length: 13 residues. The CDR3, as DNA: TGTGCTGGACGGCGGGGTATAGGCACTGAAGCTTTCTTT. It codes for CAGRRGIGTEAFF.

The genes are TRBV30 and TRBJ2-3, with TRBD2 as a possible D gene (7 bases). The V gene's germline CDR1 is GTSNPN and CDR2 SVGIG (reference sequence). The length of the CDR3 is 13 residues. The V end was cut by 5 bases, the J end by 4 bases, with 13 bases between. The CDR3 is CAWGQRGADTQYF. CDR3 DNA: TGTGCCTGGGGACAGCGGGGCGCAGATACGCAGTATTTT. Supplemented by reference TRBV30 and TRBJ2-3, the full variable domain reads SQTIHQWPATLVQPVGSPLSLECTVEGTSNPNLYWYRQAAGRGLQLLFYSVGIGQISSEVPQNLSASRPQDRQFILSSKKLLLSDSGFYLCAWGQRGADTQYFGPGTRLTVL.

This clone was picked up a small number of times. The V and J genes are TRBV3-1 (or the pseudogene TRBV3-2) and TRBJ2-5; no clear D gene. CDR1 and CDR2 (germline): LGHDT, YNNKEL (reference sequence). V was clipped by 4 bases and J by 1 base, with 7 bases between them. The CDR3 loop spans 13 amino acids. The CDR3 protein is CASSPTLQETQYF. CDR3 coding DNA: TGTGCCAGCAGCCCTACTCTCCAAGAGACCCAGTACTTC.

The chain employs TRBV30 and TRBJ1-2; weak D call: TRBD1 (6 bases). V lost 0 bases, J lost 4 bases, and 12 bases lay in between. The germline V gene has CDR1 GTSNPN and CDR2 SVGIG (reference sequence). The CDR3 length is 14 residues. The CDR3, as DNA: TGTGCCTGGAGTGTACCCGGACAGATCTATGGCTACACCTTC. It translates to CAWSVPGQIYGYTF.

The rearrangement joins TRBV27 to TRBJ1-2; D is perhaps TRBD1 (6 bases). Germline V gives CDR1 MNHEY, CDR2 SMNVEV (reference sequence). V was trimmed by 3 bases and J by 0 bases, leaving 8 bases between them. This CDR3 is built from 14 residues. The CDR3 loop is CASSFTGSNYGYTF. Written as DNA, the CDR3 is TGTGCCAGCAGTTTCACAGGGTCTAACTATGGCTACACCTTC.

The CDR3 sequence: CASSQVGAAGGPQNEQFF. Here the CDR3 DNA reads TGCGCCAGCAGCCAAGTCGGGGCCGCGGGGGGGCCCCAGAATGAGCAGTTCTTC. This rearrangement joins TRBV4-1 to TRBJ2-1; 9 nucleotides match TRBD2. Germline V gene lookup returns CDR1 MGHRA and CDR2 YSYEKL. This CDR3 is 18 amino acids long. V dropped 1 base and J dropped 7; count of bases not matched to a gene: 14.

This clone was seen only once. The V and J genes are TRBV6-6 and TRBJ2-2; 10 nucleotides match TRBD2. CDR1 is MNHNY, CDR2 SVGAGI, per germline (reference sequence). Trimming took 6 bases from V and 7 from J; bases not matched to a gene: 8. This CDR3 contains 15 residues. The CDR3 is CASRASGGAGGELFF. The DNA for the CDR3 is TGTGCCAGCAGGGCTAGCGGGGGAGCGGGCGGGGAGCTGTTTTTT.

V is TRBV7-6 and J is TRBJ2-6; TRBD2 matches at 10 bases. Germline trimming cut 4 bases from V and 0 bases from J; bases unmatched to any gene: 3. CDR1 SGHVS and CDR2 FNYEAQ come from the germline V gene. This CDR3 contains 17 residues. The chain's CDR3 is CASSSSGGISGANVLTF. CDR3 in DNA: TGTGCCAGCAGCTCTAGCGGGGGCATCTCTGGGGCCAACGTCCTGACTTTC.

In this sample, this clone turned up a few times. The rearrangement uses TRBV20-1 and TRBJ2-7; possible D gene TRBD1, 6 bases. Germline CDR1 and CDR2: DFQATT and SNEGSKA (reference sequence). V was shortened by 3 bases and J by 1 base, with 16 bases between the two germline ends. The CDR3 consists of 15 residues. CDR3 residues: CSASSARGLSYEQYF. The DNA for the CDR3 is TGCAGTGCTAGTAGTGCCAGGGGCCTTTCCTACGAGCAGTACTTC.

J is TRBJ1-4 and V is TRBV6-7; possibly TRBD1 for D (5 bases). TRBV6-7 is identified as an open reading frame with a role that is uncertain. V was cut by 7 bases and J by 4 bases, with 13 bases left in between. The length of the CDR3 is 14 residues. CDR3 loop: CASTPGGCNEKLFF. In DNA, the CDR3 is TGTGCCAGCACCCCGGGGGGGTGTAATGAAAAACTGTTTTTT.

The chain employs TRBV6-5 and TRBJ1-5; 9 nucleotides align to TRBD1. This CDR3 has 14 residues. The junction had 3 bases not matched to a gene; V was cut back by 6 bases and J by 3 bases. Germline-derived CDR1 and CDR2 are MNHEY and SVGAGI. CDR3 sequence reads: CASRQGADNQPQHF. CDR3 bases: TGTGCCAGCAGACAGGGGGCCGACAATCAGCCCCAGCATTTT.

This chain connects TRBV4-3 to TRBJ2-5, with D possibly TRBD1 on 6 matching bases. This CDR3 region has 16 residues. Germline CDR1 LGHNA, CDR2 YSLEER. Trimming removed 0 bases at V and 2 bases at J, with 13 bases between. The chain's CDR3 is CASSQDRAGAQETQYF. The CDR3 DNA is TGCGCCAGCAGCCAAGATCGAGCAGGGGCGCAAGAGACCCAGTACTTC.

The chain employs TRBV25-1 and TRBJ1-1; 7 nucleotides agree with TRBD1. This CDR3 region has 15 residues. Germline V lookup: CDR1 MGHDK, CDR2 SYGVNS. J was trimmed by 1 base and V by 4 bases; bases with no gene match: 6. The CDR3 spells CASSAPGGGNTEAFF. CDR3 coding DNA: TGTGCCAGCAGTGCCCCAGGGGGAGGGAACACTGAAGCTTTCTTT.

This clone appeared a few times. The CDR3 sequence is CAFKGTALNYGYTF. DNA of the CDR3: TGTGCCTTTAAAGGGACTGCCCTTAACTATGGCTACACCTTC. This chain joins TRBV2 and TRBJ1-2; TRBD1 is a possible D gene (5 bases). Germline lookup yields CDR1 SNHLY and CDR2 FYNNEI. This CDR3 comprises 14 residues. Trimming cost V 11 bases and J 1 base, with 17 bases left between them.

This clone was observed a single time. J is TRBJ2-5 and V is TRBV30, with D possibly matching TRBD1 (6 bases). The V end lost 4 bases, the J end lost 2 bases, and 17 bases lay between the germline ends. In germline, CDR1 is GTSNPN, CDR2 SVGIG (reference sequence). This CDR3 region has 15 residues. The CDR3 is CAWKPPGTQQETQYF. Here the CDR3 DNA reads TGTGCCTGGAAACCTCCCGGGACACAACAAGAGACCCAGTACTTC.

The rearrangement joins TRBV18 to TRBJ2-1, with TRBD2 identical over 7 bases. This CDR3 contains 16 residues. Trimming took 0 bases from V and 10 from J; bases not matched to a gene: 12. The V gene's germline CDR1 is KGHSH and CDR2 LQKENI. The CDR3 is CASSPPSPQRGAEQFF. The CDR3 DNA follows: TGTGCCAGCTCACCACCCTCTCCCCAGCGGGGCGCGGAGCAGTTCTTC.

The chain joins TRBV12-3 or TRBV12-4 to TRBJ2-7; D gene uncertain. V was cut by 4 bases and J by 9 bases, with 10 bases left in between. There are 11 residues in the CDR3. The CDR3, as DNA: TGTGCCAGCAGTTCCTCCACCGGGCAGTACTTC. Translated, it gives CASSSSTGQYF.